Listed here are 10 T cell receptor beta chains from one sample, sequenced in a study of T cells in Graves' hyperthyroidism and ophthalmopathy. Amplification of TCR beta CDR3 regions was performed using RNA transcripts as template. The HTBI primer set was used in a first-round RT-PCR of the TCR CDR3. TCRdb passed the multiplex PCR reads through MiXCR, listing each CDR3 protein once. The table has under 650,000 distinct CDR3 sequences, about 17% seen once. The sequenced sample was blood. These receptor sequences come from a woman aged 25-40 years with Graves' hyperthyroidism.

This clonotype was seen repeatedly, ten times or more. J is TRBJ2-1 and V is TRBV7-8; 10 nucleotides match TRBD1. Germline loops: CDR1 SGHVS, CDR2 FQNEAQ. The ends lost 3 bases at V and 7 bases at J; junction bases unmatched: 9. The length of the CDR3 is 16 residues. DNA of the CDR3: TGTGCCAGCAGCTTGCCCGGGACAGGGGTGGAGAATGAGCAGTTCTTC. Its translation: CASSLPGTGVENEQFF. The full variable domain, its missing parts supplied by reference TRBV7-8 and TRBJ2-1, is GAGVSQSPRYKVAKRGQDVALRCDPISGHVSLFWYQQALGQGPEFLTYFQNEAQLDKSGLPSDRFFAERPEGSVSTLKIQRTQQEDSAVYLCASSLPGTGVENEQFFGPGTRLTVL.

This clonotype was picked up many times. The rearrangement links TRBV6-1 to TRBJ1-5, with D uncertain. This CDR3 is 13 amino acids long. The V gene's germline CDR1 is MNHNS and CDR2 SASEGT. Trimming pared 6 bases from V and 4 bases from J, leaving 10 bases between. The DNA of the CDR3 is TGTGCCAGCAGACACAGCCGGAATCAGCCCCAGCATTTT. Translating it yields CASRHSRNQPQHF.

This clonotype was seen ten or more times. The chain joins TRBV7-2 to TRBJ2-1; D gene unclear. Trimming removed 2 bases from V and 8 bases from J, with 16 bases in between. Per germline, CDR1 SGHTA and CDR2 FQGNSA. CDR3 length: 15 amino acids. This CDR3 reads CASSLLANGMDEQFF. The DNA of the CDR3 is TGTGCCAGCAGCTTATTGGCGAATGGGATGGATGAGCAGTTCTTC.

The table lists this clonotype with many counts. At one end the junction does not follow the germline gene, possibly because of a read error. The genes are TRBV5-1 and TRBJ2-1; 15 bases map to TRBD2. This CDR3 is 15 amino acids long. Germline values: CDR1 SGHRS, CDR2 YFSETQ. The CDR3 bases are TGTGCCAGCAGTTTCGGACTAGCGGGAGGGAATGAGCAGTTCTTC. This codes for CASSFGLAGGNEQFF.

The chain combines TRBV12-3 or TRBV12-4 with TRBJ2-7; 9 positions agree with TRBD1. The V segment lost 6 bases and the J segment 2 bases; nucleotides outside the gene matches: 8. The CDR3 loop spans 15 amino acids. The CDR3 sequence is CASRQNRDRAYEQYF. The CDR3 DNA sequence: TGTGCCAGCAGGCAAAACCGGGACAGGGCCTACGAGCAGTACTTC.

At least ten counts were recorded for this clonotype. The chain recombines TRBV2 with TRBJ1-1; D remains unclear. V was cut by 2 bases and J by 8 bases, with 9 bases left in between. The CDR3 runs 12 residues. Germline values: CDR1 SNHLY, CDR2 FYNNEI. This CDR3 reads CASSELQTEAFF. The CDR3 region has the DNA TGTGCCAGCAGTGAACTGCAGACCGAAGCTTTCTTT.

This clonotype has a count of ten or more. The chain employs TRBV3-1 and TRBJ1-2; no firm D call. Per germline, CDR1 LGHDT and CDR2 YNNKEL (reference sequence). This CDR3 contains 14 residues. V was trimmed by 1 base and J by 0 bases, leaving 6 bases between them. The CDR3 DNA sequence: TGTGCCAGCAGCCAAGTAGGGTCTAACTATGGCTACACCTTC. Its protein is CASSQVGSNYGYTF.

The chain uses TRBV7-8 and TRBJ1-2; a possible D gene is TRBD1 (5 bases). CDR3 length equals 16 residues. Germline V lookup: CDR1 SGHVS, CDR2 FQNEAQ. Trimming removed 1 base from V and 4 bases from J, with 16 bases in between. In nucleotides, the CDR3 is TGTGCCAGCAGCTTAGGGCCTCGGGACCGGGGCTATGGCTACACCTTC. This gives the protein CASSLGPRDRGYGYTF.

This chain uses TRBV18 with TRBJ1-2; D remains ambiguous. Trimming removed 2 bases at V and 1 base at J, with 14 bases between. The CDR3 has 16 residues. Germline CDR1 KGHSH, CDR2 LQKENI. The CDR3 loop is CASSPSPAIFNYGYTF. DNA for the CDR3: TGTGCCAGCTCACCATCCCCAGCGATTTTTAACTATGGCTACACCTTC. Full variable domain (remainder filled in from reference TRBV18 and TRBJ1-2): NAGVMQNPRHLVRRRGQEARLRCSPMKGHSHVYWYRQLPEEGLKFMVYLQKENIIDESGMPKERFSAEFPKEGPSILRIQQVVRGDSAAYFCASSPSPAIFNYGYTFGSGTRLTVV.

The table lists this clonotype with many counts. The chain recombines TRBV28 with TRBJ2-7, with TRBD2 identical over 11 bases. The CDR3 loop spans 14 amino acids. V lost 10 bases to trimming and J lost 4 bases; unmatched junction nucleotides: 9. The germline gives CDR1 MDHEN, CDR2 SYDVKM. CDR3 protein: CAIKSGTSGYEQYF. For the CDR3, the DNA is TGTGCCATCAAGTCCGGGACTAGCGGATACGAGCAGTACTTC.